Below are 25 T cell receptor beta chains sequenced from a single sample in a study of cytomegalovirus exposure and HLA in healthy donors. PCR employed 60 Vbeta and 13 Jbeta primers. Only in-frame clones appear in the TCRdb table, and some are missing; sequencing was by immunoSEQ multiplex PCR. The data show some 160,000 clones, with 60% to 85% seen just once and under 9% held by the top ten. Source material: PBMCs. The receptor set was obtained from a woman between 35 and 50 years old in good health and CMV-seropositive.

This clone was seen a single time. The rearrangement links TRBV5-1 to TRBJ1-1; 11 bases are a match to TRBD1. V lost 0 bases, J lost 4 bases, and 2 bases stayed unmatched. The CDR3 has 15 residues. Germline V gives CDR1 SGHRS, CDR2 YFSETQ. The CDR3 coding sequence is TGCGCCAGCAGCTTGGGCGGACAGGGGGCCACTGAAGCTTTCTTT. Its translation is CASSLGGQGATEAFF.

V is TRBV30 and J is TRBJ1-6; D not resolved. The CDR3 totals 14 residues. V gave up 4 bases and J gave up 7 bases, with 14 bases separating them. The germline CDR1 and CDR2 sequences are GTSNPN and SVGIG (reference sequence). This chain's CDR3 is CAWIEGRGNSPLHF. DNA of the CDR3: TGTGCCTGGATCGAGGGCAGAGGGAATTCACCCCTCCACTTT.

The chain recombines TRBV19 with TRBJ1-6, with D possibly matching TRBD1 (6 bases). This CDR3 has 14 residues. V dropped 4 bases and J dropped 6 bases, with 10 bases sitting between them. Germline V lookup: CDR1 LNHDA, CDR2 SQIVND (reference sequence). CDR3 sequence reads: CASSNREFNSPLHF. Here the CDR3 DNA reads TGTGCCAGTAGTAACAGGGAGTTTAATTCACCCCTCCACTTT.

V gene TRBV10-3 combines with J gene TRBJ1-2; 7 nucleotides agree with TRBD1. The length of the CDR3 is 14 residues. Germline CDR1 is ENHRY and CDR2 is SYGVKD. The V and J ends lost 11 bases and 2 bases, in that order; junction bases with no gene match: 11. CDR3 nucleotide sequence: TGTGCCGCATCCGGGACAGTAACAAACTATGGCTACACCTTC. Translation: CAASGTVTNYGYTF.

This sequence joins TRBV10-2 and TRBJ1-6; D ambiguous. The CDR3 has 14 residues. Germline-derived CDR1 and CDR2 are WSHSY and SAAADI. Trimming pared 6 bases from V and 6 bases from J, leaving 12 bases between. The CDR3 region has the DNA TGCGCCAGCAGGTCGGAGGGTTTTAATTCACCCCTCCACTTT. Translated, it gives CASRSEGFNSPLHF.

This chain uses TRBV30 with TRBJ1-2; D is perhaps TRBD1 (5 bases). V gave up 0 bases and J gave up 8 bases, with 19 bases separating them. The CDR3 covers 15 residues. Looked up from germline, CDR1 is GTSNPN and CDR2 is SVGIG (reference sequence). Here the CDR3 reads CAWSVTQASHGGYTF. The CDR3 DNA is TGTGCCTGGAGTGTAACACAGGCATCTCACGGGGGCTACACCTTC.

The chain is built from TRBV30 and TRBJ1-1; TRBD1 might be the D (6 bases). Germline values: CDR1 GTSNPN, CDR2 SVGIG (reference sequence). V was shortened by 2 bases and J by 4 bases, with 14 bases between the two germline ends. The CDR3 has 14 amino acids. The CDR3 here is CAWSNWGRVTEAFF. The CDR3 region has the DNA TGTGCCTGGAGTAACTGGGGGCGAGTCACTGAAGCTTTCTTT.

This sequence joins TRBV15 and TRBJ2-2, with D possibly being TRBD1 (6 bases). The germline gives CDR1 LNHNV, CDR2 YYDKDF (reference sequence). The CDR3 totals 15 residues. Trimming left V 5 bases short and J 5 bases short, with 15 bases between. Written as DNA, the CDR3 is TGTGCCACCAGCCGGGACAACAGGAATACCGGGGAGCTGTTTTTT. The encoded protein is CATSRDNRNTGELFF.

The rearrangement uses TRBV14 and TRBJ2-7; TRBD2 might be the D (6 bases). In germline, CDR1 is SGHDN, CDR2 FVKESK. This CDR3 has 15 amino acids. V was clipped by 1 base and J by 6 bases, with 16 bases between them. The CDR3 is CASSQVGGLGGEQYF. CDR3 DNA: TGTGCCAGCAGCCAAGTTGGGGGACTGGGGGGCGAGCAGTACTTC.

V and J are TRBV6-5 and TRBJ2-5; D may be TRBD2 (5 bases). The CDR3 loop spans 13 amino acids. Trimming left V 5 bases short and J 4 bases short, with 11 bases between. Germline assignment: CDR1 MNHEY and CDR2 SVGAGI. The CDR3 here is CASSLSERETQYF. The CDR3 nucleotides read TGTGCCAGCAGTCTTAGCGAAAGAGAGACCCAGTACTTC.

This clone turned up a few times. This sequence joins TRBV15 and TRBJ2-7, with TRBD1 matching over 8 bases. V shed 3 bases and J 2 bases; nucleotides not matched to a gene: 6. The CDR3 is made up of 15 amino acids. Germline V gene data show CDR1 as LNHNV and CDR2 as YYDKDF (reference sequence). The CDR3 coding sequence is TGTGCCACCAGCAGGCGGACAGGGAATCCCTACGAGCAGTACTTC. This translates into CATSRRTGNPYEQYF.

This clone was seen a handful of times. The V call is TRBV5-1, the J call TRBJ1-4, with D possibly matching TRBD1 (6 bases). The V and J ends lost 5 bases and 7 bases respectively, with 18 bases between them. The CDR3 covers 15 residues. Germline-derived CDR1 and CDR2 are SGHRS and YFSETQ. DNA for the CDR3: TGCGCCAGCAGGGTCGGGGGGGGCGCGAGTGAAAAACTGTTTTTT. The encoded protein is CASRVGGGASEKLFF. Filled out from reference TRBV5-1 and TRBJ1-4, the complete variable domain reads KAGVTQTPRYLIKTRGQQVTLSCSPISGHRSVSWYQQTPGQGLQFLFEYFSETQRNKGNFPGRFSGRQFSNSRSEMNVSTLELGDSALYLCASRVGGGASEKLFFGSGTQLSVL.

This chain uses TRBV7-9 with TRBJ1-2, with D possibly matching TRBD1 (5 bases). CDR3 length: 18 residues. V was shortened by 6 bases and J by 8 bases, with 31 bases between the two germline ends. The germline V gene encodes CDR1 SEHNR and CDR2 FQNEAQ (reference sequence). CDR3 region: CASRQGLARMRDSNGYTF. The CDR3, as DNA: TGTGCCAGCAGACAAGGATTAGCCCGGATGAGGGACTCTAACGGCTACACCTTC.

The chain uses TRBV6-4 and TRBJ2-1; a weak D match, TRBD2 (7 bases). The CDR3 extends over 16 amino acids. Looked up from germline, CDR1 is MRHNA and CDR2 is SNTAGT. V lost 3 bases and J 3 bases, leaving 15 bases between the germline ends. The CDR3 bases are TGTGCCAGCAGTGAACCGAGGGGGGGACACTACAATGAGCAGTTCTTC. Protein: CASSEPRGGHYNEQFF.

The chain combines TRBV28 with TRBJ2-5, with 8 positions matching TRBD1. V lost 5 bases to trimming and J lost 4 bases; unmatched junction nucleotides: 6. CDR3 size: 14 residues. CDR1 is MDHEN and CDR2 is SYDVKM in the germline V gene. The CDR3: CASSDGTGGETQYF. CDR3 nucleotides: TGTGCCAGCAGTGACGGGACAGGAGGAGAGACCCAGTACTTC.

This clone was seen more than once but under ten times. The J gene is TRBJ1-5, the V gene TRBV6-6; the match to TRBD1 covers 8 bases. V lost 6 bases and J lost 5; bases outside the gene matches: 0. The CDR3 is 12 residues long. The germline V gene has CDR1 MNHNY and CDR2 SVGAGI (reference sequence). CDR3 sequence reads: CASRQGDQPQHF. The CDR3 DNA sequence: TGTGCCAGCAGACAGGGGGATCAGCCCCAGCATTTT.

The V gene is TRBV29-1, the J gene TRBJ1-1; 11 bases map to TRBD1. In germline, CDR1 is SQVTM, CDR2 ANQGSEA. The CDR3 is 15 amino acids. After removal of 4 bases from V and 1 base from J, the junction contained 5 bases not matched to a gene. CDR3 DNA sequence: TGCAGCGTTGGAAGGGACAGGGGGGAGAACACTGAAGCTTTCTTT. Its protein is CSVGRDRGENTEAFF.

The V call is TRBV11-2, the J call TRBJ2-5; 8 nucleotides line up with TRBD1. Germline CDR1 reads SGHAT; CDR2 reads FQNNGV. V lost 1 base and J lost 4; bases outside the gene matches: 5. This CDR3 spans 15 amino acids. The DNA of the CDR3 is TGTGCCAGCAGCTTAGTCAGGGGGCTTCTAGAGACCCAGTACTTC. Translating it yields CASSLVRGLLETQYF.

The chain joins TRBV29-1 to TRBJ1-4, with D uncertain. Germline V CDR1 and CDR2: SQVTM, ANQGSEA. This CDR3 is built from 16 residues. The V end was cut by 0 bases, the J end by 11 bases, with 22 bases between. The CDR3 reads CSVEDLLTTGEVKLFF. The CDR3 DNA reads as TGCAGCGTTGAAGATCTCCTGACTACGGGCGAGGTGAAACTGTTTTTT.

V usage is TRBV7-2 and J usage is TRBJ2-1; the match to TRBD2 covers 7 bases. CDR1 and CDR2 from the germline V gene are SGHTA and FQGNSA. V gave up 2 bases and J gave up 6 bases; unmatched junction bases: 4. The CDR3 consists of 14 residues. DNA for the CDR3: TGTGCCAGCAGCTTATGGGGGAGGGGCAATGAGCAGTTCTTC. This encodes CASSLWGRGNEQFF.

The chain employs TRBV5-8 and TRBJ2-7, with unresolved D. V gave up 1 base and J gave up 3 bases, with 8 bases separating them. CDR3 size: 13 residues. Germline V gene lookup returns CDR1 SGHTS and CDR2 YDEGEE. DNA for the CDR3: TGTGCCAGCAGCTTGTATGGTAGCTACGAGCAGTACTTC. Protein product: CASSLYGSYEQYF. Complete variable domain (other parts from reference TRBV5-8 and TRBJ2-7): EAGVTQSPTHLIKTRGQQATLRCSPISGHTSVYWYQQALGLGLQFLLWYDEGEERNRGNFPPRFSGRQFPNYSSELNVNALELEDSALYLCASSLYGSYEQYFGPGTRLTVT.

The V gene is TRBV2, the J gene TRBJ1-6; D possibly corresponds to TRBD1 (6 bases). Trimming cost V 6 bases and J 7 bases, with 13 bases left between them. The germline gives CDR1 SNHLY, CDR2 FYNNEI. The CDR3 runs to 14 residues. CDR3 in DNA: TGTGCCAGCAGACAGGGTAGCGGGAATTCACCCCTCCACTTT. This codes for CASRQGSGNSPLHF.

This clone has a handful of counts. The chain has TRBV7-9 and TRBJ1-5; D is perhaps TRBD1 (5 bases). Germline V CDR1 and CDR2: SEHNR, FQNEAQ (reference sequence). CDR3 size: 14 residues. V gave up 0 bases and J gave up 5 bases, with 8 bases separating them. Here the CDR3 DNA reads TGTGCCAGCAGCTTAGCGGGGGACTATCAGCCCCAGCATTTT. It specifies CASSLAGDYQPQHF.

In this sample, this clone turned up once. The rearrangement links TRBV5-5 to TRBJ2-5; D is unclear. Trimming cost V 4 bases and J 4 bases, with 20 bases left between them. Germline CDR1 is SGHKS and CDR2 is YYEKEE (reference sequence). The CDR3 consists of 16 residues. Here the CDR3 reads CASSDLERPYGETQYF. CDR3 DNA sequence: TGTGCCAGCAGCGACTTAGAGAGGCCCTACGGAGAGACCCAGTACTTC.

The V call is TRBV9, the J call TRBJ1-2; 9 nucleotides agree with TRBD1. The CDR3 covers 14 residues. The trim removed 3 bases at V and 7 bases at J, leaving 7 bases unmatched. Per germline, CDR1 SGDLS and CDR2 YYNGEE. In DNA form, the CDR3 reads TGTGCCAGCAGCGCACAGGGGGCGCGTCTTGGCTACACCTTC. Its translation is CASSAQGARLGYTF.